The 2 T cell receptor beta chains below come from one sample, sequenced in a study of blood T cell repertoires in COVID-19. Sequencing was performed with immunoSEQ multiplex PCR; in TCRdb, only in-frame clones are kept and a portion is missing. The sample has approximately 240,000 clones, more than 60% seen once. What was sequenced was peripheral blood. These receptors were taken from a woman between 40 and 55 years old with active or convalescent COVID-19.

The chain carries TRBV5-1 and TRBJ2-1, with TRBD1 as a possible D gene (5 bases). V lost 5 bases, J lost 3 bases, and 12 bases lay in between. Germline CDR1 reads SGHRS; CDR2 reads YFSETQ. The CDR3 consists of 14 residues. The CDR3 sequence: CASSKDMSYNEQFF. CDR3 DNA: TGCGCCAGCAGTAAGGACATGAGCTACAATGAGCAGTTCTTC.

The chain links TRBV5-8 to TRBJ1-3; 8 bases map to TRBD1. The V gene's germline CDR1 is SGHTS and CDR2 YDEGEE. With V trimmed by 0 bases and J by 7 bases, 0 bases remained unmatched. The CDR3 runs 13 residues. CDR3 region: CASSLDRGNTIYF. The CDR3 DNA is TGTGCCAGCAGCTTGGACAGGGGGAACACCATATATTTT.